The 7 T cell receptor beta chains reported below all come from one sample, sequenced in a study of Ad26.COV2.S vaccination and SARS-CoV-2 variants. Only in-frame clones appear in the TCRdb table, and some are missing; sequencing was by immunoSEQ multiplex PCR. The sample shows about 320,000 clones, around 81% of them seen only once. The treatment denotes: about 20 received Ad26.COV2.S at low or high dose, single or two shots; a few received placebo; per-sample allocation not given. It was on day 63 after the first vaccine or placebo injection that samples were taken. Sequences were derived from peripheral blood, sampled in a trial of Ad26.COV2.S vaccine versus placebo. The receptors here all came from a person between 18 and 65 years old who received the Ad26.COV2.S COVID-19 vaccine or a placebo.

V gene TRBV15 combines with J gene TRBJ1-4; 9 nucleotides match TRBD1. The CDR3 runs to 15 residues. With 3 bases clipped from V and 8 bases from J, the junction kept 7 bases outside the gene matches. Germline CDR1 LNHNV, CDR2 YYDKDF (reference sequence). The CDR3 here is CATSSEQGAREKLFF. The CDR3 coding sequence is TGTGCCACCAGCAGTGAACAGGGGGCGAGGGAAAAACTGTTTTTT.

V and J are TRBV13 and TRBJ1-6; D possibly corresponds to TRBD1 (5 bases). The CDR3 consists of 18 residues. Germline loops: CDR1 PRHDT, CDR2 FYEKMQ (reference sequence). V was pared by 4 bases and J by 0 bases, with 16 bases between. This CDR3 reads CASSSTRPGSSYNSPLHF. The CDR3 DNA reads as TGTGCCAGCAGCTCCACGAGGCCAGGGAGCTCCTATAATTCACCCCTCCACTTT.

The V call is TRBV27, the J call TRBJ1-5, with 9 bases fitting TRBD1. Losses at the gene ends were 2 bases for V and 2 bases for J; bases not matched to a gene: 22. Germline CDR1 reads MNHEY; CDR2 reads SMNVEV (reference sequence). This CDR3 contains 22 residues. CDR3 nucleotide sequence: TGTGCCAGCAGTTTAAAAGGATGGGCGTCAGGGACAGGGTGGGGAGGCAATCAGCCCCAGCATTTT. Protein: CASSLKGWASGTGWGGNQPQHF.

This clone appeared once. This chain links TRBV11-3 with TRBJ1-1; D is ambiguous. With 4 bases removed from V and 1 base from J, the gap between germline ends came to 7 bases. Germline loops: CDR1 SGHNT, CDR2 YENEEA. CDR3 length: 13 amino acids. The CDR3 protein is CASSSEENTEAFF. CDR3 coding DNA: TGTGCCAGCAGCTCGGAGGAGAACACTGAAGCTTTCTTT.

This sequence joins TRBV18 and TRBJ1-2, with 10 bases fitting TRBD1. The germline CDR1 and CDR2 sequences are KGHSH and LQKENI. The CDR3 length is 14 residues. V dropped 2 bases and J dropped 8; count of bases not matched to a gene: 5. CDR3 DNA sequence: TGTGCCAGCTCACCAGGGACAGGGGCTCGGGGCTACACCTTC. Amino acid sequence: CASSPGTGARGYTF.

The chain has TRBV6-5 and TRBJ2-7, with D unclear. V was shortened by 1 base and J by 3 bases, with 13 bases between the two germline ends. Germline values: CDR1 MNHEY, CDR2 SVGAGI. This CDR3 spans 15 amino acids. CDR3 region: CASSYYPSSHYEQYF. CDR3 DNA: TGTGCCAGCAGTTACTACCCCTCGTCGCACTACGAGCAGTACTTC.

This chain joins TRBV7-6 and TRBJ2-7; TRBD1 might be the D (6 bases). Germline V gives CDR1 SGHVS, CDR2 FNYEAQ. Trimming pared 5 bases from V and 2 bases from J, leaving 16 bases between. The CDR3 is 15 residues long. The CDR3 DNA reads as TGTGCCAGCAGCCCGGGGACATTCCGAACCTACGAGCAGTACTTC. Encoded protein: CASSPGTFRTYEQYF.